This T cell receptor (beta chain) was identified during a study of shared clonotypes between healthy human individuals. This clone was recorded only once. Sequencing used immunoSEQ multiplex PCR; TCRdb keeps in-frame clones, though not all of them. This sample has 950,000 to 1,100,000 clones; around three quarters occur once, and the top ten carry roughly 0.57%. The donors, all of them Caucasian adults, lived in Nashville, Tennessee. The CDR3 is 15 amino acids. CDR1 and CDR2 (germline): GTSNPN, SVGIG (reference sequence). Trimming cost V 3 bases and J 2 bases, with 16 bases left between them. The genes are TRBV30 and TRBJ1-2; maybe TRBD1 (5 bases). The sequencing sample was made of memory CD4+ T cells from PBMCs. Subset in this sample: CD45RA-negative fraction. The TCR originated in a man younger than 35 in good health. Some clones in this sample may be carry-over from other donors' samples. The CDR3 DNA is TGTGCCTGGAGAAGGCCAGACAGTTTAAACTATGGCTACACCTTC. Its protein product is CAWRRPDSLNYGYTF.